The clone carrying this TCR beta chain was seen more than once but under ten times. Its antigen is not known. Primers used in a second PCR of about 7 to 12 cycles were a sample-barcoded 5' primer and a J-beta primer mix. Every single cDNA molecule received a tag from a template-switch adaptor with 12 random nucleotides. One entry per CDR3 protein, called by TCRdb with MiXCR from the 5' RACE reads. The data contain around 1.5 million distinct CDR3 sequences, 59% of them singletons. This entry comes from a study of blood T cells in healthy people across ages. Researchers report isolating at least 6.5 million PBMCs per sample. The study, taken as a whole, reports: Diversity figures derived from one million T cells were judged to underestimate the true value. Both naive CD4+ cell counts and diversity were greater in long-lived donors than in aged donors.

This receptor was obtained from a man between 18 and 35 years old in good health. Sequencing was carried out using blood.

CDR3 protein: CASSQDGTTGETQYF. The DNA for the CDR3 is TGTGCCAGCAGCCAAGACGGGACCACGGGAGAGACCCAGTACTTC. The rearrangement joins TRBV4-2 to TRBJ2-5; the D gene could be TRBD1 or TRBD2 (5 bases each). Germline CDR1 reads LGHNA; CDR2 reads YNFKEQ. This CDR3 spans 15 amino acids. Trimming cost V 0 bases and J 4 bases, with 12 bases left between them.